This TCR beta chain came from a study of blood T cell repertoires in COVID-19. In the original workflow: From reference gene primer amplification, estimates of nucleated cell counts were derived. Measured with immunoSEQ multiplex PCR; TCRdb has only the in-frame clones, and not every one. Clone size and V and J calls were adopted from that table, with D and trimming inferred from the DNA. Here the sample spans about 180,000 clones, roughly 82% being singletons. The germline gives CDR1 SGHVS, CDR2 FQNEAQ. CDR3 size: 16 residues. V shed 4 bases and J shed 2 bases, with 18 bases lying between them. The specimen was peripheral blood. The TCR comes from a woman aged 70-85 years with acute or convalescent COVID-19. The chain combines TRBV7-8 with TRBJ2-7; D possibly corresponds to TRBD2 (5 bases). The CDR3 spells CASSSSSKRTPYEQYF. The CDR3 DNA reads as TGTGCCAGCAGCTCCTCTTCAAAGCGGACCCCCTACGAGCAGTACTTC.